These 22 T cell receptor beta chains were all obtained from the same sample, sequenced in a study of blood T cell repertoires in COVID-19 (TCRdb year 2020). Preparation of the library involved the immunoSEQ multiplex PCR assay. The source is immuneACCESS, and TCRdb retained only in-frame sequences with V and J called. Part of the clones is not carried over; for the studies checked, unresolved V genes explain less than half of this, and the remainder is unexplained. For this sample there are 120,000 or so clones; roughly 76% appear just once. Of the sample, over 6% is held by the ten largest clones. What was sequenced was peripheral blood. Every receptor here comes from a woman aged 60-75 years with acute or convalescent COVID-19.

This rearrangement joins TRBV3-1 (or the pseudogene TRBV3-2) to TRBJ2-5, with 10 bases aligning to TRBD2. V trimming: 0 bases; J trimming: 4 bases; junction bases outside the gene matches: 5. The CDR3 totals 16 residues. In germline, CDR1 is LGHDT, CDR2 YNNKEL (reference sequence). The CDR3 protein is CASSQDPAGGRETQYF. In DNA form, the CDR3 reads TGTGCCAGCAGCCAAGACCCAGCGGGGGGGCGAGAGACCCAGTACTTC.

The chain is built from TRBV29-1 and TRBJ1-1; D might be TRBD1 (5 bases). Germline CDR1 reads SQVTM; CDR2 reads ANQGSEA. Deletions cut 7 bases from V and 3 bases from J, with 15 bases between. The CDR3 consists of 13 residues. CDR3 sequence (DNA): TGCAGCGCCGCGGGGGGAGAGGACACTGAAGCTTTCTTT. It encodes CSAAGGEDTEAFF.

V usage is TRBV6-1 and J usage is TRBJ1-5; a weak D match, TRBD1 (5 bases). This CDR3 has 17 residues. V lost 4 bases and J lost 4, with 20 bases in between. CDR1 is MNHNS and CDR2 is SASEGT in the germline V gene. The CDR3, as DNA: TGTGCCAGCAGTGGCAGGGTCCAGGGCCCCATTAATCAGCCCCAGCATTTT. Translating it yields CASSGRVQGPINQPQHF.

This chain uses TRBV7-9 with TRBJ2-3; D might be TRBD1 (5 bases). Germline V gives CDR1 SEHNR, CDR2 FQNEAQ (reference sequence). Trimming cost V 2 bases and J 6 bases, with 15 bases left between them. The CDR3 contains 15 residues. The CDR3, as DNA: TGTGCCAGCAGCTTATTAGGGGCCCAGGGCGATACGCAGTATTTT. Amino acids: CASSLLGAQGDTQYF.

This rearrangement joins TRBV7-2 to TRBJ2-5, with unresolved D. Germline assignment: CDR1 SGHTA and CDR2 FQGNSA. The CDR3 has 15 amino acids. Deletions cut 3 bases from V and 5 bases from J, with 16 bases between. The CDR3 bases are TGTGCCAGCAGCTTGTCTGACACCTTCCGGGAGACCCAGTACTTC. It yields the protein CASSLSDTFRETQYF. Full variable domain (missing parts from reference TRBV7-2 and TRBJ2-5): GAGVSQSPSNKVTEKGKDVELRCDPISGHTALYWYRQSLGQGLEFLIYFQGNSAPDKSGLPSDRFSAERTGGSVSTLTIQRTQQEDSAVYLCASSLSDTFRETQYFGPGTRLLVL.

The chain recombines TRBV6-1 with TRBJ1-2; TRBD1 matches 7 bases. Germline assignment: CDR1 MNHNS and CDR2 SASEGT. J was trimmed by 2 bases and V by 2 bases; bases with no gene match: 8. This CDR3 has 16 residues. The CDR3 spells CASSEFWTGPNYGYTF. The CDR3, as DNA: TGTGCCAGCAGTGAATTCTGGACAGGTCCGAACTATGGCTACACCTTC.

The table lists this clone with a few counts. The chain carries TRBV2 and TRBJ2-3; D perhaps matches TRBD1 (5 bases). This CDR3 contains 14 residues. Trimming stripped 4 bases from V and 5 bases from J, with 13 bases between. Per germline, CDR1 SNHLY and CDR2 FYNNEI. The CDR3 is CASSGGWVGDTQYF. In DNA form, the CDR3 reads TGTGCCAGCAGTGGGGGCTGGGTGGGAGATACGCAGTATTTT.

The rearrangement uses TRBV3-1 (or the pseudogene TRBV3-2) and TRBJ2-2; D remains unclear. CDR1 is LGHDT, CDR2 YNNKEL, per germline (reference sequence). The CDR3 totals 17 residues. The V and J ends lost 1 base and 3 bases respectively, with 15 bases between them. The CDR3 DNA reads as TGTGCCAGCAGCCAAGTATTCCCCCCGTTGTACACCGGGGAGCTGTTTTTT. Translated, it gives CASSQVFPPLYTGELFF.

The chain joins TRBV2 to TRBJ2-1; 11 bases agree with TRBD2. Losses at the gene ends were 6 bases for V and 9 bases for J; bases not matched to a gene: 10. This CDR3 comprises 15 residues. CDR1 is SNHLY, CDR2 FYNNEI, per germline. CDR3 sequence: CASRNSGGASGEQFF. Written as DNA, the CDR3 is TGTGCCAGCAGAAATAGCGGGGGGGCCAGCGGTGAGCAGTTCTTC.

J is TRBJ2-7 and V is TRBV5-1; TRBD2 matches at 11 bases. V shed 0 bases and J 2 bases; nucleotides not matched to a gene: 7. Germline V lookup: CDR1 SGHRS, CDR2 YFSETQ. The CDR3 length is 17 residues. The chain's CDR3 is CASSLELAGGRTYEQYF. The CDR3 nucleotides are TGCGCCAGCAGCTTGGAGCTAGCGGGGGGACGGACCTACGAGCAGTACTTC.

This clone was seen only once. The CDR3 sequence is CASSLSPGPYEQYF. CDR3 bases: TGCGCCAGCAGCTTATCCCCTGGCCCCTACGAGCAGTACTTC. This rearrangement joins TRBV5-1 to TRBJ2-7; no reliable D call. V was trimmed by 2 bases and J by 2 bases, leaving 11 bases between them. Germline CDR1 and CDR2: SGHRS and YFSETQ. The CDR3 consists of 14 residues.

This chain uses TRBV14 with TRBJ2-1; D ambiguous. The ends were cut back, 5 bases at V and 7 bases at J, with 18 bases in the middle. The CDR3 runs 15 residues. The V gene's germline CDR1 is SGHDN and CDR2 FVKESK. DNA for the CDR3: TGTGCCAGCAGCGACCACACAGTCGGATGGAATGAGCAGTTCTTC. It codes for CASSDHTVGWNEQFF.

This chain connects TRBV5-4 to TRBJ2-7; 9 bases line up with TRBD1. The V segment lost 0 bases and the J segment 6 bases; nucleotides outside the gene matches: 1. This CDR3 contains 13 residues. CDR1 is SGHNT and CDR2 is YYREEE in the germline V gene (reference sequence). The CDR3 loop reads CASSLETGGEQYF. The CDR3 nucleotides read TGTGCCAGCAGCTTGGAGACAGGGGGCGAGCAGTACTTC.

The rearrangement joins TRBV4-2 to TRBJ2-5, with D perhaps TRBD2 (5 bases). This CDR3 is built from 14 residues. In germline, CDR1 is LGHNA, CDR2 YNFKEQ. The ends were cut back, 0 bases at V and 5 bases at J, with 10 bases in the middle. The CDR3 protein is CASSQDASLETQYF. The DNA for the CDR3 is TGTGCCAGCAGCCAAGATGCTAGCTTGGAGACCCAGTACTTC.

The chain links TRBV9 to TRBJ2-7; maybe TRBD1 (6 bases). The CDR3 spans 15 residues. The germline CDR1 and CDR2 sequences are SGDLS and YYNGEE. The V and J ends lost 4 bases and 1 base respectively, with 15 bases between them. This chain's CDR3 is CASSLTDSKSYEQYF. The CDR3 nucleotides are TGTGCCAGCAGCTTGACGGACAGTAAGTCCTACGAGCAGTACTTC.

This chain joins TRBV30 and TRBJ2-3, with 7 nucleotides matching TRBD1. This CDR3 is built from 12 residues. The germline V gene encodes CDR1 GTSNPN and CDR2 SVGIG (reference sequence). Germline trimming cut 3 bases from V and 5 bases from J; bases unmatched to any gene: 2. CDR3 amino acids: CAWRRDRDTQYF. CDR3 DNA: TGTGCCTGGAGAAGGGACAGAGATACGCAGTATTTT.

The chain combines TRBV10-3 with TRBJ2-5, with TRBD2 matching 7 bases. The ends lost 4 bases at V and 1 base at J; junction bases unmatched: 6. This CDR3 region has 15 residues. The germline CDR1 and CDR2 sequences are ENHRY and SYGVKD. This CDR3 is CAISGKRGFQETQYF. The CDR3 DNA reads TGTGCCATCAGTGGAAAGCGGGGATTCCAAGAGACCCAGTACTTC.

The V and J genes are TRBV6-6 and TRBJ2-2; 7 positions match TRBD1. J was trimmed by 0 bases and V by 2 bases; bases with no gene match: 3. CDR3 size: 16 residues. The germline V gene encodes CDR1 MNHNY and CDR2 SVGAGI (reference sequence). The CDR3 bases are TGTGCCAGCAGTTACAGACAGGGTTCGAACACCGGGGAGCTGTTTTTT. Translated: CASSYRQGSNTGELFF.

V usage is TRBV19 and J usage is TRBJ1-2; tentative D call: TRBD1 (5 bases). Trimming left V 4 bases short and J 7 bases short, with 16 bases between. The CDR3 is made up of 14 amino acids. Germline V CDR1 and CDR2: LNHDA, SQIVND (reference sequence). The CDR3 here is CASSKTDALGGYTF. CDR3 in DNA: TGTGCCAGTAGTAAGACAGACGCGTTAGGTGGCTACACCTTC. Supplemented by reference TRBV19 and TRBJ1-2, the full variable domain reads DGGITQSPKYLFRKEGQNVTLSCEQNLNHDAMYWYRQDPGQGLRLIYYSQIVNDFQKGDIAEGYSVSREKKESFPLTVTSAQKNPTAFYLCASSKTDALGGYTFGSGTRLTVV.

This chain joins TRBV11-2 and TRBJ2-2; 9 bases line up with TRBD1. J gave up 7 bases and V 5 bases, and 8 bases lay outside the gene matches. The germline gives CDR1 SGHAT, CDR2 FQNNGV. CDR3 length equals 15 residues. The DNA for the CDR3 is TGTGCCAGCAGCCGGGGACAGGGACGGGGCGGGGAGCTGTTTTTT. Its protein product is CASSRGQGRGGELFF.

The rearrangement links TRBV24-1 to TRBJ1-2, with 7 bases fitting TRBD1. This CDR3 spans 16 amino acids. Germline lookup yields CDR1 KGHDR and CDR2 SFDVKD. The ends lost 1 base at V and 5 bases at J; junction bases unmatched: 9. The CDR3 here is CATSDFRRGKSYGYTF. The CDR3 nucleotides are TGTGCCACCAGTGATTTCCGCAGGGGGAAGTCGTATGGCTACACCTTC.

The chain has TRBV19 and TRBJ2-5; 11 bases match TRBD1. In germline, CDR1 is LNHDA, CDR2 SQIVND (reference sequence). CDR3 length: 16 residues. The V gene end was trimmed by 5 bases and the J gene end by 4 bases; junction bases not matched to a gene: 9. The CDR3 DNA reads TGTGCCAGTAGTCCCGGACAGGGGGCCTTTTTAGAGACCCAGTACTTC. Translation: CASSPGQGAFLETQYF.